The 12 T cell receptor beta chains below all came from one sample that was sequenced in a study of blood T cells in healthy people across ages. Primed by a sample-barcoded 5' primer and a J-beta primer mix, a second PCR proceeded for about 6 to 12 cycles. One entry per CDR3 protein, called by TCRdb with MiXCR from the 5' RACE reads. Found here are around 900,000 distinct CDR3 sequences, about 30% of them singletons; the top ten hold 15% to 20%. Sequencing was done on a sample of blood. Receptor source: a woman aged 80 or over in good health.

The chain links TRBV7-2 to TRBJ1-3; no firm D call. The V gene's germline CDR1 is SGHTA and CDR2 FQGNSA. CDR3 length: 16 amino acids. V was clipped by 1 base and J by 4 bases, with 14 bases between them. This chain's CDR3 is CASSLGRAWVGNTIYF. CDR3 coding DNA: TGTGCCAGCAGCTTAGGGAGGGCGTGGGTGGGAAACACCATATATTTT.

In its sample, this clonotype was seen many times. Compared with germline, one end of the junction differs, possibly owing to a read error. The V gene is TRBV20-1, the J gene TRBJ2-7, with 7 bases lining up with TRBD1. CDR3 length: 17 residues. Looked up from germline, CDR1 is DFQATT and CDR2 is SNEGSKA (reference sequence). CDR3 sequence: CSARDRDRPLSSYEQYF. CDR3 coding DNA: TGCAGTGCTCGAGACCGGGACAGACCTCTTAGCTCCTACGAGCAGTACTTC.

The V call is TRBV20-1, the J call TRBJ1-6; TRBD1 matches at 7 bases. The CDR3 length is 16 residues. V shed 3 bases, J shed 3 bases, and the junction held 8 bases outside the gene matches. Per germline, CDR1 DFQATT and CDR2 SNEGSKA (reference sequence). The CDR3 loop is CSARATGLLYNSPLHF. Written as DNA, the CDR3 is TGCAGTGCTAGGGCGACAGGGCTACTCTATAATTCACCCCTCCACTTT.

In this sample, this clonotype turned up many times. The gene calls are TRBV7-2 and TRBJ2-4, with D possibly TRBD2 on 6 matching bases. CDR3 length equals 18 residues. The V and J ends lost 1 base and 0 bases respectively, with 16 bases between them. Germline CDR1 SGHTA, CDR2 FQGNSA. CDR3 sequence reads: CASSLEPAGRIAKNIQYF. The CDR3 nucleotides are TGTGCCAGCAGCTTAGAACCGGCAGGGAGGATAGCCAAAAACATTCAGTACTTC.

This chain uses TRBV19 with TRBJ2-5; 7 bases are shared with TRBD1. In germline, CDR1 is LNHDA, CDR2 SQIVND (reference sequence). Germline trimming cut 6 bases from V and 2 bases from J; bases unmatched to any gene: 6. This CDR3 contains 14 residues. Here the CDR3 DNA reads TGTGCCAGTAGGACCGGGACAGCGCAAGAGACCCAGTACTTC. Translated, it gives CASRTGTAQETQYF.

This clonotype was found many times. The chain is built from TRBV6-1 and TRBJ2-5; 11 bases are a match to TRBD2. Trimming took 3 bases from V and 5 from J; bases not matched to a gene: 11. In germline, CDR1 is MNHNS, CDR2 SASEGT. The CDR3 totals 17 residues. CDR3 amino acids: CASSEDGTSGWGETQYF. CDR3 in DNA: TGTGCCAGCAGTGAGGATGGGACTAGCGGCTGGGGGGAGACCCAGTACTTC.

This clonotype was found a few times. The germline gene is not matched at one end of the junction; a read error may be the cause. The gene calls are TRBV15 and TRBJ2-7, with a possible D match to TRBD2 (6 bases). The J call may be wrong; the DNA end is better matched by TRBJ2-5. From germline, CDR1 is LNHNV and CDR2 YYDKDF (reference sequence). This CDR3 comprises 13 residues. The CDR3 bases are TGTACCACCAGCAGAGCGGGTGGGGAGACCCAGTACTTC. It encodes CTTSRAGGETQYF.

This clonotype occurred many times. The chain is built from TRBV3-1 and TRBJ2-7, with 12 bases lining up with TRBD2. The CDR3 runs to 16 residues. Germline V gene data show CDR1 as LGHDT and CDR2 as YNNKEL (reference sequence). J was trimmed by 7 bases and V by 2 bases; bases with no gene match: 9. The CDR3 DNA reads as TGTGCCAGCAGCCAAAACCCGACTAGCGGGGGCCGGGAGCAGTACTTC. Translation gives CASSQNPTSGGREQYF.

Only a few counts were recorded for this clonotype. The chain uses TRBV3-1 and TRBJ2-5, with D perhaps matching TRBD2 (6 bases). The length of the CDR3 is 17 residues. V lost 4 bases, J lost 1 base, and 19 bases lay in between. Per germline, CDR1 LGHDT and CDR2 YNNKEL (reference sequence). The CDR3 DNA sequence: TGTGCCAGCAGCCGAAGAATGGGTAGCGGTGCCCAAGAGACCCAGTACTTC. It translates to CASSRRMGSGAQETQYF.

About this clonotype itself: This may be a read error, as it is one base from a much larger clone. The rearrangement links TRBV6-2 or TRBV6-3 to TRBJ2-7; 9 bases map to TRBD1. This CDR3 spans 16 amino acids. Germline CDR1 MNHEY, CDR2 SVGEGT. The ends lost 2 bases at V and 7 bases at J; junction bases unmatched: 12. The CDR3 sequence: CASSYGDRVIYNEQYF. The CDR3 DNA sequence: TGTGCCAGCAGTTACGGGGACAGGGTAATCTACAATGAGCAGTACTTC.

On this clonotype itself: A much bigger clone sits one base away, suggesting this may be a read error. The CDR3 nucleotides are TGTGCCGGCAGCCCAGTAACAGGAGCGCAGTATTTT. Its translation: CAGSPVTGAQYF. The chain recombines TRBV7-9 with TRBJ2-3, with a possible D match to TRBD1 (5 bases). CDR3 length: 12 amino acids. The germline CDR1 and CDR2 sequences are SEHNR and FQNEAQ (reference sequence).

A note on this clonotype: A much larger clone is a single base away; this may be a read error. The chain carries TRBV5-1 and TRBJ2-5; TRBD2 matches 9 bases. J gave up 7 bases and V 4 bases, and 11 bases lay outside the gene matches. The CDR3 covers 15 residues. Germline loops: CDR1 SGHRS, CDR2 YFSETQ. The CDR3 DNA follows: TGCGCCAGCAGCGGAGGACTAGCGCGAGGAGGGACCCAGTACTTC. This encodes CASSGGLARGGTQYF.